The 20 T cell receptor beta chains given below trace back to one sample, sequenced in a study of regulatory T cells in long-lasting Graves disease. Researchers made TCR beta libraries by using iRepertoire HTBI primers and running Arm-PCR on CDR3 regions. Using its own MiXCR run on the multiplex PCR reads, TCRdb lists one record per CDR3 protein. The data show a few hundred thousand distinct CDR3 sequences, about 19% seen once. Noted time point: newly diagnosed GD, antithyroid drugs for less than 3 months. The TCR library was made from RNA that had been extracted from PBMCs in TRIzol. The source material was peripheral blood mononuclear cells (PBMCs), sampled at new diagnosis, from a patient treated with antithyroid drugs. The receptors here all came from a female donor with Graves disease.

This clonotype has ten or more counts. The chain has TRBV11-3 and TRBJ2-3; the match to TRBD2 covers 14 bases. V shed 4 bases, J shed 5 bases, and the junction held 2 bases outside the gene matches. Per the germline V gene, CDR1 is SGHNT and CDR2 is YENEEA. There are 15 residues in the CDR3. The CDR3 reads CASSWGLAGVDTQYF. Here the CDR3 DNA reads TGTGCCAGCAGCTGGGGACTAGCGGGAGTAGATACGCAGTATTTT.

A single count supports this clonotype. This chain links TRBV7-9 with TRBJ2-1; 8 nucleotides line up with TRBD2. CDR1 is SEHNR and CDR2 is FQNEAQ in the germline V gene (reference sequence). The CDR3 runs to 17 residues. Trimming at V came to 4 bases and at J to 9 bases, leaving 17 bases not matched to a gene. Here the CDR3 reads CASSSSWGLAGAPEQFF. The CDR3 DNA is TGTGCCAGCAGCTCCTCCTGGGGCCTAGCGGGTGCTCCTGAGCAGTTCTTC. The variable domain in full, completed from reference TRBV7-9 and TRBJ2-1, reads DTGVSQNPRHKITKRGQNVTFRCDPISEHNRLYWYRQTLGQGPEFLTYFQNEAQLEKSRLLSDRFSAERPKGSFSTLEIQRTEQGDSAMYLCASSSSWGLAGAPEQFFGPGTRLTVL.

This clonotype was found a few times. Possible read error: a much larger clone is one base away. The chain combines TRBV20-1 with TRBJ2-7, with TRBD2 matching over 7 bases. The CDR3 consists of 12 residues. V dropped 7 bases and J dropped 3; count of bases not matched to a gene: 6. Per the germline V gene, CDR1 is DFQATT and CDR2 is SNEGSKA (reference sequence). CDR3 DNA: TGCAGTGTTGGGGGGGTCGTCTACGAGCAGTACTTC. This translates into CSVGGVVYEQYF.

This clonotype was detected ten times or more. The genes are TRBV28 and TRBJ2-5; tentatively, D is TRBD1 or TRBD2 (7 bases each). The CDR3 sequence is 15 residues long. CDR1 is MDHEN and CDR2 is SYDVKM in the germline V gene. Between the trimmed V and J ends, which lost 8 bases and 2 bases, there was a span of 18 bases. In nucleotides, the CDR3 is TGTGCCAGCGCGGGGAGCCAGGGGGGGCAAGAGACCCAGTACTTC. It translates to CASAGSQGGQETQYF.

This clonotype was seen repeatedly, ten times or more. CDR3 bases: TGCGCCAGCAGCCTTGGACTAGTCCAAGCCGGGGAGCTGTTTTTT. Protein sequence: CASSLGLVQAGELFF. The chain joins TRBV4-1 to TRBJ2-2; TRBD2 aligns across 7 bases. Germline CDR1 MGHRA, CDR2 YSYEKL. The CDR3 extends over 15 amino acids. V gave up 4 bases and J gave up 6 bases; unmatched junction bases: 8.

The chain recombines TRBV12-3 or TRBV12-4 with TRBJ2-1; 9 nucleotides align to TRBD2. CDR3 size: 18 residues. V shed 1 base, J shed 0 bases, and the junction held 7 bases outside the gene matches. The CDR3, as DNA: TGTGCCAGCAGTTTAGAGTTAGCGGGAGAGAGCTCCTACAATGAGCAGTTCTTC. This sequence encodes CASSLELAGESSYNEQFF.

This clonotype has at least ten counts. The CDR3, as DNA: TGCGCCAGCAGCTTGGCCCAGTTTGCGGTCACAGATACGCAGTATTTT. Its protein product is CASSLAQFAVTDTQYF. This rearrangement joins TRBV5-1 to TRBJ2-3; D remains unclear. The CDR3 runs to 16 residues. V was pared by 0 bases and J by 2 bases, with 13 bases between. The germline CDR1 and CDR2 sequences are SGHRS and YFSETQ.

The rearrangement links TRBV5-6 to TRBJ2-4, with 9 bases identical to TRBD1. The CDR3 runs to 14 residues. Germline V gene data show CDR1 as SGHDT and CDR2 as YYEEEE. Germline trimming cut 3 bases from V and 8 bases from J; bases unmatched to any gene: 6. The DNA of the CDR3 is TGTGCCAGCAGCTACGGACAGGGGATATACATTCAGTACTTC. Amino acids: CASSYGQGIYIQYF. Complete variable domain (other parts from reference TRBV5-6 and TRBJ2-4): DAGVTQSPTHLIKTRGQQVTLRCSPKSGHDTVSWYQQALGQGPQFIFQYYEEEERQRGNFPDRFSGHQFPNYSSELNVNALLLGDSALYLCASSYGQGIYIQYFGAGTRLSVL.

A remark on this clonotype: This may be a read error: a much more frequent sequence differs by one nucleotide. This CDR3 fails to terminate in the conserved phenylalanine or tryptophan, so it likely reflects a read error. This chain links TRBV18 with TRBJ2-2, with a possible D match to TRBD2 (5 bases). CDR1 is KGHSH and CDR2 is LQKENI in the germline V gene. CDR3 size: 16 residues. The V end was cut by 0 bases, the J end by 1 base, with 9 bases between. The CDR3: CASSPPSSGNTGELFS. The CDR3 DNA reads as TGTGCCAGCTCACCACCGTCCAGCGGGAACACCGGGGAGCTGTTTTCT.

The CDR3 coding sequence is TGTGCCAGTAGTATATCCCGGGGACGGCTGAATGAAAAACTGTTTTTT. It translates to CASSISRGRLNEKLFF. The gene calls are TRBV19 and TRBJ1-4; possible D gene TRBD1, 5 bases. Germline lookup yields CDR1 LNHDA and CDR2 SQIVND (reference sequence). V dropped 2 bases and J dropped 5 bases, with 15 bases sitting between them. The CDR3 runs 16 residues.

This clonotype has a count of ten or more. This rearrangement joins TRBV20-1 to TRBJ1-1; 8 positions agree with TRBD1. Germline values: CDR1 DFQATT, CDR2 SNEGSKA (reference sequence). J gave up 4 bases and V 3 bases, and 7 bases lay outside the gene matches. The CDR3 sequence is 14 residues long. Written as DNA, the CDR3 is TGCAGTGCTAGCCCGCCGACAGGGGCCACTGAAGCTTTCTTT. Its translation is CSASPPTGATEAFF.

Regarding this clonotype: Just one base apart from a much larger clone, this may be a read error. The chain uses TRBV6-5 and TRBJ2-5, with a tentative D call TRBD2 (7 bases). Germline V CDR1 and CDR2: MNHEY, SVGAGI. The V gene lost 2 bases and the J gene lost 1 base, with 8 bases spanning the gap. The CDR3 length is 14 residues. CDR3 region: CASSYRGGQETQYF. Written as DNA, the CDR3 is TGTGCCAGCAGTTACAGGGGGGGCCAAGAGACCCAGTACTTC.

In this sample, this clonotype turned up many times. V is TRBV18 and J is TRBJ2-7; D is unclear. Trimming removed 6 bases at V and 3 bases at J, with 15 bases between. Per the germline V gene, CDR1 is KGHSH and CDR2 is LQKENI. This CDR3 is 14 amino acids long. This CDR3 reads CASSPKGDRYEQYF. The DNA of the CDR3 is TGTGCCAGCTCCCCTAAGGGCGATCGCTACGAGCAGTACTTC.

This clonotype was picked up many times. The chain recombines TRBV18 with TRBJ2-5; D unclear. The CDR3 loop spans 13 amino acids. Trimming shortened V by 1 base and J by 2 bases, and 5 bases separated the two germline ends. Germline V gene data show CDR1 as KGHSH and CDR2 as LQKENI. The CDR3 bases are TGTGCCAGCTCACCACTACTGCAAGAGACCCAGTACTTC. Its protein product is CASSPLLQETQYF.

This clonotype was counted a few times. The CDR3, as DNA: TGTGCCAGCAGCCCTGGGGGGCCTGGAGGGGAGCTGTTTTTT. This sequence encodes CASSPGGPGGELFF. The chain carries TRBV3-1 and TRBJ2-2; D possibly uses TRBD1 or TRBD2 (6 bases each). CDR1 and CDR2 (germline): LGHDT, YNNKEL (reference sequence). CDR3 length: 14 residues. V lost 4 bases, J lost 8 bases, and 14 bases lay in between. Complete variable domain (other parts from reference TRBV3-1 and TRBJ2-2): DTAVSQTPKYLVTQMGNDKSIKCEQNLGHDTMYWYKQDSKKFLKIMFSYNNKELIINETVPNRFSPKSPDKAHLNLHINSLELGDSAVYFCASSPGGPGGELFFGEGSRLTVL.

This clonotype was found a few times. The chain couples TRBV27 to TRBJ2-2; D is perhaps TRBD2 (5 bases). This CDR3 is built from 13 residues. Germline loops: CDR1 MNHEY, CDR2 SMNVEV (reference sequence). Trimming left V 7 bases short and J 7 bases short, with 13 bases between. CDR3 nucleotide sequence: TGTGCCAGCATGAAACTTCGGGGCGGGGAGCTGTTTTTT. It is translated as CASMKLRGGELFF.

The table lists this clonotype with many counts. The chain is built from TRBV18 and TRBJ1-1, with 8 bases lining up with TRBD1. The CDR3 has 13 amino acids. Germline-derived CDR1 and CDR2 are KGHSH and LQKENI. Trimming cost V 2 bases and J 7 bases; bases outside gene matches: 3. This CDR3 reads CASSPAQGGEAFF. CDR3 nucleotides: TGTGCCAGCTCACCAGCACAGGGGGGTGAAGCTTTCTTT.

This clonotype was found many times. The chain recombines TRBV3-1 with TRBJ2-2; TRBD2 matches at 10 bases. V lost 3 bases to trimming and J lost 5 bases; unmatched junction nucleotides: 3. The CDR3 is 15 amino acids. Germline V CDR1 and CDR2: LGHDT, YNNKEL (reference sequence). CDR3 protein: CASSHLAGVTGELFF. The CDR3 bases are TGTGCCAGCAGCCACCTAGCGGGAGTAACCGGGGAGCTGTTTTTT.

The chain recombines TRBV12-3 or TRBV12-4 with TRBJ1-5, with 7 bases identical to TRBD1. Trimming took 5 bases from V and 7 from J; bases not matched to a gene: 11. The CDR3 has 15 amino acids. CDR3 coding DNA: TGTGCCAGCAGTCCCTATAGGGGGCGCCCCCAGCCCCAGCATTTT. Residues: CASSPYRGRPQPQHF.

This clonotype was detected ten times or more. The gene calls are TRBV20-1 and TRBJ2-2; 7 nucleotides line up with TRBD1. Unmatched junction bases numbered 4, after V lost 2 bases and J lost 1 base. There are 15 residues in the CDR3. Per the germline V gene, CDR1 is DFQATT and CDR2 is SNEGSKA (reference sequence). This CDR3 reads CSARNRGKNTGELFF. As DNA, the CDR3 is TGCAGTGCTAGAAACAGGGGCAAGAACACCGGGGAGCTGTTTTTT.